The 30 T cell receptor beta chains given below trace back to one sample, sequenced in a study of T cells in Graves' hyperthyroidism and ophthalmopathy. Amplification targeted TCR beta CDR3 regions from RNA transcripts. The primer set for the first-round RT-PCR of the TCR CDR3 was HTBI. TCRdb analysed the multiplex PCR reads with MiXCR anew, one entry per CDR3 protein. The table includes around 240,000 distinct CDR3 sequences, less than 15% detected once. The specimen sequenced was blood. The receptor source for this set is a woman in her forties with Graves' hyperthyroidism that later progressed to Graves' ophthalmopathy.

This clonotype was picked up many times. The chain is built from TRBV2 and TRBJ2-6; D is ambiguous. The CDR3 contains 15 residues. Germline V CDR1 and CDR2: SNHLY, FYNNEI. V was cut by 5 bases and J by 0 bases, with 8 bases left in between. The CDR3 sequence: CASSKINSGANVLTF. DNA for the CDR3: TGTGCCAGCAGTAAAATCAACTCTGGGGCCAACGTCCTGACTTTC. Together with reference TRBV2 and TRBJ2-6, the CDR3 gives the full variable domain: EPEVTQTPSHQVTQMGQEVILRCVPISNHLYFYWYRQILGQKVEFLVSFYNNEISEKSEIFDDQFSVERPDGSNFTLKIRSTKLEDSAMYFCASSKINSGANVLTFGAGSRLTVL.

This clonotype was observed a handful of times. This chain connects TRBV3-1 to TRBJ2-2; 11 bases are shared with TRBD2. Germline assignment: CDR1 LGHDT and CDR2 YNNKEL (reference sequence). V gave up 1 base and J gave up 5 bases; unmatched junction bases: 15. This CDR3 spans 20 amino acids. CDR3 DNA: TGTGCCAGCAGCCAAGGTCCCCTTTTAGCGGGAGGGCCCTCTACCGGGGAGCTGTTTTTT. Its translation is CASSQGPLLAGGPSTGELFF.

The chain has TRBV25-1 and TRBJ2-5; the match to TRBD2 covers 9 bases. Germline V gene sequence: CDR1 MGHDK, CDR2 SYGVNS. The CDR3 runs 17 residues. CDR3 sequence (DNA): TGTAGCAGCAGTGACCCCTTTAACGAGCGGGAGGCAGAGACCCAGTACTTC. This translates into CSSSDPFNEREAETQYF.

This clonotype was picked up many times. The V and J genes are TRBV27 and TRBJ1-2; no clear D. Trimming pared 3 bases from V and 2 bases from J, leaving 13 bases between. The germline gives CDR1 MNHEY, CDR2 SMNVEV (reference sequence). CDR3 length equals 15 residues. CDR3 amino acids: CASSFFPGQNYGYTF. Here the CDR3 DNA reads TGTGCCAGCAGTTTCTTTCCCGGGCAGAACTATGGCTACACCTTC.

This clonotype was seen ten or more times. The J gene is TRBJ2-7, the V gene TRBV11-2, with 10 bases fitting TRBD1. From germline, CDR1 is SGHAT and CDR2 FQNNGV. The CDR3 loop spans 15 amino acids. V lost 5 bases to trimming and J lost 2 bases; unmatched junction nucleotides: 6. CDR3 sequence reads: CASSLGTGETYEQYF. The DNA of the CDR3 is TGTGCCAGCAGCCTAGGGACAGGGGAGACCTACGAGCAGTACTTC.

V is TRBV12-3 or TRBV12-4 and J is TRBJ2-3, with 10 bases aligning to TRBD2. The CDR3 loop spans 16 amino acids. Trimming removed 3 bases from V and 5 bases from J; junction bases left unmatched: 8. The CDR3 reads CASSLGASGRVDTQYF. The CDR3 DNA reads as TGTGCCAGCAGTTTGGGGGCTAGCGGGAGAGTAGATACGCAGTATTTT.

As for this clonotype: This may arise from a read error, as a much more abundant clone is one base away. No conserved phenylalanine or tryptophan ends this CDR3, so it is likely a read error. The chain employs TRBV5-1 and TRBJ2-5; possible D gene TRBD2, 5 bases. The V end lost 2 bases, the J end lost 4 bases, and 12 bases lay between the germline ends. The length of the CDR3 is 14 residues. The V gene's germline CDR1 is SGHRS and CDR2 YFSETQ. The DNA of the CDR3 is TGCGCCAGCAGCTTAGCGGTCCAACGAGAGACCCAGTACGTC. It yields the protein CASSLAVQRETQYV.

The table lists this clonotype with many counts. V gene TRBV3-1 combines with J gene TRBJ2-2, with TRBD2 matching 7 bases. The V gene's germline CDR1 is LGHDT and CDR2 YNNKEL (reference sequence). The CDR3 loop spans 14 amino acids. The V gene end was trimmed by 4 bases and the J gene end by 7 bases; junction bases not matched to a gene: 6. CDR3 in amino acids: CASSRTGGGGELFF. The DNA for the CDR3 is TGTGCCAGCAGCCGGACGGGGGGAGGCGGGGAGCTGTTTTTT.

This clonotype was seen many times. V is TRBV28 and J is TRBJ2-3; the D gene is possibly TRBD2 (5 bases). The CDR3 runs to 14 residues. V was cut by 6 bases and J by 3 bases, with 13 bases left in between. The germline gives CDR1 MDHEN, CDR2 SYDVKM. The CDR3 reads CASSPSPGTDTQYF. Written as DNA, the CDR3 is TGTGCCAGCAGCCCGTCTCCGGGGACAGATACGCAGTATTTT.

The chain links TRBV7-2 to TRBJ2-2; possible D gene TRBD2, 6 bases. Trimming pared 5 bases from V and 1 base from J, leaving 20 bases between. The CDR3 has 18 amino acids. In germline, CDR1 is SGHTA, CDR2 FQGNSA. The CDR3 region has the DNA TGTGCCAGCAGCCCGAGGCCGGGACTCATCATGAACACCGGGGAGCTGTTTTTT. It specifies CASSPRPGLIMNTGELFF.

This chain joins TRBV4-3 and TRBJ1-1; weak D call: TRBD1 (5 bases). The CDR3 runs 13 residues. The germline V and J ends were trimmed by 0 bases and 8 bases, with 10 bases remaining between them. The V gene's germline CDR1 is LGHNA and CDR2 YSLEER. The CDR3 coding sequence is TGCGCCAGCAGCCAAGATGCAGGGCCAGAAGCTTTCTTT. Translating gives CASSQDAGPEAFF.

This clonotype was recorded a few times. V is TRBV30 and J is TRBJ2-3, with 7 bases identical to TRBD2. J lost 0 bases, V lost 0 bases, and 18 bases had no gene match. The CDR3 contains 20 residues. The germline CDR1 and CDR2 sequences are GTSNPN and SVGIG (reference sequence). CDR3 residues: CAWSVVPRGRPSPSTDTQYF. CDR3 sequence (DNA): TGTGCCTGGAGTGTCGTTCCTCGCGGGAGACCCTCACCTAGCACAGATACGCAGTATTTT.

This clonotype was found many times. The genes are TRBV28 and TRBJ1-5; the D is unclear. The CDR3 totals 14 residues. The V end was cut by 3 bases, the J end by 15 bases, with 21 bases between. Germline assignment: CDR1 MDHEN and CDR2 SYDVKM. CDR3 bases: TGTGCCAGCAGTTTCAGTACTACAATCAGGACGTGGCATTTT. It encodes CASSFSTTIRTWHF.

The rearrangement uses TRBV5-6 and TRBJ2-3, with a tentative D call TRBD1 (5 bases). Trimming removed 0 bases at V and 2 bases at J, with 7 bases between. The CDR3 length is 14 residues. CDR1 SGHDT and CDR2 YYEEEE come from the germline V gene. The CDR3 protein is CASSLEQVTDTQYF. CDR3 sequence (DNA): TGTGCCAGCAGCTTGGAACAGGTCACAGATACGCAGTATTTT.

This clonotype was counted once. The V gene is TRBV9, the J gene TRBJ1-2, with a weak D call TRBD1 (5 bases). The germline CDR1 and CDR2 sequences are SGDLS and YYNGEE. The length of the CDR3 is 15 residues. V lost 6 bases and J 4 bases, leaving 19 bases between the germline ends. Here the CDR3 DNA reads TGTGCCAGCAAGCGGGAGCAAGCAGGGACCTATGGCTACACCTTC. Encoded protein: CASKREQAGTYGYTF.

This clonotype was observed at least ten times. The chain couples TRBV6-1 to TRBJ1-5; D is possibly TRBD1 (5 bases). CDR1 and CDR2 (germline): MNHNS, SASEGT. The CDR3 covers 14 residues. With 5 bases removed from V and 2 bases from J, the gap between germline ends came to 10 bases. CDR3 DNA: TGTGCCAGCAGTCGCCTGGGGGGCAATCAGCCCCAGCATTTT. Translation: CASSRLGGNQPQHF.

The rearrangement uses TRBV19 and TRBJ2-2, with TRBD1 as a possible D gene (5 bases). This CDR3 has 14 residues. V was shortened by 7 bases and J by 0 bases, with 9 bases between the two germline ends. From germline, CDR1 is LNHDA and CDR2 SQIVND (reference sequence). The CDR3 loop is CASKPTANTGELFF. Here the CDR3 DNA reads TGTGCCAGTAAACCGACAGCGAACACCGGGGAGCTGTTTTTT.

In regard to this clonotype: Being one base from a much bigger clone, this may be a read error. The chain joins TRBV28 to TRBJ2-2; 7 bases match TRBD2. The CDR3 has 15 amino acids. The germline V gene encodes CDR1 MDHEN and CDR2 SYDVKM. The CDR3 DNA is TGTGCCGGCAGTCCCCCGCTAGCGGCCACCGGGGAGCTGTTTTTT. This codes for CAGSPPLAATGELFF.

This clonotype was picked up many times. This rearrangement joins TRBV2 to TRBJ2-1; D may correspond to TRBD1 or TRBD2 (5 bases each). Germline CDR1 SNHLY, CDR2 FYNNEI. V was pared by 3 bases and J by 2 bases, with 11 bases between. CDR3 length: 15 amino acids. The CDR3 sequence is CASSDWDGTYNEQFF. CDR3 nucleotides: TGTGCCAGCAGTGACTGGGACGGAACCTACAATGAGCAGTTCTTC.

In nucleotides, the CDR3 is TGTGCCAGCAGTCCAGTGGAGAGGGGTCACTATGGCTACACCTTC. This gives the protein CASSPVERGHYGYTF. V is TRBV28 and J is TRBJ1-2; D is perhaps TRBD1 (5 bases). The CDR3 is 15 amino acids. V shed 5 bases and J shed 3 bases, with 16 bases lying between them. Germline V gene sequence: CDR1 MDHEN, CDR2 SYDVKM.

With respect to this clonotype: The junction departs from the called germline gene at one end, perhaps through a read error. The chain uses TRBV20-1 and TRBJ2-6, with a tentative D call TRBD2 (5 bases). This CDR3 comprises 19 residues. Germline V lookup: CDR1 DFQATT, CDR2 SNEGSKA (reference sequence). The CDR3: CSASLKRKRTHSEANVLTF. CDR3 DNA: TGCAGTGCTAGTCTTAAGCGGAAAAGAACCCACTCTGAGGCCAACGTCCTGACTTTC.

This clonotype was counted at least ten times. This sequence joins TRBV18 and TRBJ2-7; the match to TRBD1 covers 7 bases. Germline CDR1 and CDR2: KGHSH and LQKENI. J lost 5 bases, V lost 5 bases, and 12 bases had no gene match. This CDR3 is built from 15 residues. The CDR3 DNA is TGTGCCAGCTCATCACGAGGGGGACAGAACCACGAGCAGTACTTC. Translation: CASSSRGGQNHEQYF.

In this sample, this clonotype turned up many times. The chain couples TRBV11-2 to TRBJ2-5; possible D gene TRBD2, 5 bases. The CDR3 has 13 residues. The germline V and J ends were trimmed by 5 bases and 1 base, with 8 bases remaining between them. Germline V gene data show CDR1 as SGHAT and CDR2 as FQNNGV. The CDR3 protein is CASSEGIQETQYF. The DNA of the CDR3 is TGTGCCAGCAGCGAGGGAATCCAAGAGACCCAGTACTTC.

At least ten counts were recorded for this clonotype. This chain joins TRBV4-1 and TRBJ1-3; no definite D call. This CDR3 has 15 residues. With 1 base removed from V and 0 bases from J, the gap between germline ends came to 7 bases. Germline assignment: CDR1 MGHRA and CDR2 YSYEKL. The CDR3 protein is CASSQGPNSGNTIYF. In DNA form, the CDR3 reads TGCGCCAGCAGCCAAGGACCGAACTCTGGAAACACCATATATTTT.

This CDR3 reads CSVELTSGSLPDEFF. Here the CDR3 DNA reads TGCAGCGTTGAATTGACTAGCGGGAGTTTACCCGACGAGTTCTTC. The chain has TRBV29-1 and TRBJ2-1, with 12 bases matching TRBD2. V lost 2 bases to trimming and J lost 14 bases; unmatched junction nucleotides: 13. Germline V gene data show CDR1 as SQVTM and CDR2 as ANQGSEA. CDR3 size: 15 residues.

This clonotype was seen many times. J is TRBJ2-3 and V is TRBV6-2 or TRBV6-3; D not resolved. The germline gives CDR1 MNHEY, CDR2 SVGEGT. This CDR3 has 15 residues. V was shortened by 6 bases and J by 7 bases, with 20 bases between the two germline ends. The CDR3 here is CASSLRPGPSNTQYF. In DNA, the CDR3 is TGTGCCAGCAGCCTTAGACCAGGACCGTCGAATACGCAGTATTTT.

This clonotype was recorded at least ten times. The rearrangement links TRBV12-3 or TRBV12-4 to TRBJ1-1, with 9 nucleotides matching TRBD1. The CDR3 loop spans 16 amino acids. The junction had 17 bases not matched to a gene; V was cut back by 4 bases and J by 11 bases. The CDR3 protein is CASSSHPGQGFGGAFF. DNA for the CDR3: TGTGCCAGCAGTTCGCACCCGGGACAGGGATTCGGCGGGGCTTTCTTT.

In its sample, this clonotype was seen a few times. The chain recombines TRBV20-1 with TRBJ2-2, with unresolved D. The CDR3 is 16 residues long. CDR1 and CDR2 from the germline V gene are DFQATT and SNEGSKA (reference sequence). The V end lost 3 bases, the J end lost 0 bases, and 14 bases lay between the germline ends. This chain's CDR3 is CSASWSSHSNTGELFF. DNA for the CDR3: TGCAGTGCTAGTTGGTCCAGCCACTCGAACACCGGGGAGCTGTTTTTT.

This chain joins TRBV10-3 and TRBJ2-5, with 9 bases that match TRBD2. J lost 2 bases, V lost 0 bases, and 7 bases had no gene match. The CDR3 is 17 residues long. Germline CDR1 and CDR2: ENHRY and SYGVKD. The CDR3: CAISESMAGGEQETQYF. In DNA form, the CDR3 reads TGTGCCATCAGTGAGTCGATGGCGGGAGGGGAACAAGAGACCCAGTACTTC.

This clonotype was detected many times. The rearrangement uses TRBV5-1 and TRBJ2-3, with D possibly TRBD2 on 5 matching bases. Germline V gives CDR1 SGHRS, CDR2 YFSETQ. The CDR3 totals 16 residues. Trimming pared 1 base from V and 0 bases from J, leaving 12 bases between. CDR3 in amino acids: CASSLWTVPSTDTQYF. CDR3 bases: TGCGCCAGCAGCTTGTGGACTGTCCCTAGCACAGATACGCAGTATTTT.